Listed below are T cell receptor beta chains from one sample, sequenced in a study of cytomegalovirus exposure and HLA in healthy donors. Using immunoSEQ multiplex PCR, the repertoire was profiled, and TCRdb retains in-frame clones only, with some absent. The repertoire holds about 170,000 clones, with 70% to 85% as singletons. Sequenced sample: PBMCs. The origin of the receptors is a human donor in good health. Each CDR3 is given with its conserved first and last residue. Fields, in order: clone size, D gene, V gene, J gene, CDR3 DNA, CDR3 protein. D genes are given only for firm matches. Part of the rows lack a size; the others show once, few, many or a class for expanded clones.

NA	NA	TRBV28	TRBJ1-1	TGTGCCAGCAGAACCGTTAGTTACACTGAAGCTTTCTTT	CASRTVSYTEAFF
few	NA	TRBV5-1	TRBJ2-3	TGCGCCAGCAGCTTGGAGGGCAGGGGAAGCACAGATACGCAGTATTTT	CASSLEGRGSTDTQYF
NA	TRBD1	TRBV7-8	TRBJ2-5	TGTGCCAGCAGCTTAGGGGTTGGACAGGTGGAGACCCAGTACTTC	CASSLGVGQVETQYF
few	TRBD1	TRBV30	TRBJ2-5	TGTGCCTGGGGACGGGACAGGGGGGAGACCCAGTACTTC	CAWGRDRGETQYF
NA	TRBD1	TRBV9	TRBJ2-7	TGTGCCAGCAGCGTGGCGACAGGGGATTCCTACGAGCAGTACTTC	CASSVATGDSYEQYF
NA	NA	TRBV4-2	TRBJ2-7	TGTGCCAGCAGCCAAGTAGGAGCCTACGAGCAGTACTTC	CASSQVGAYEQYF
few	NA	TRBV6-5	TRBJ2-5	TGTGCCAGCAGTTACGGCAGCCCCACGGGGAAGACCCAGTACTTC	CASSYGSPTGKTQYF
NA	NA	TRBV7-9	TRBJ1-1	TGTGCCAGCAGCCCCTCCTTCGGGGACATGAACACTGAAGCTTTCTTT	CASSPSFGDMNTEAFF
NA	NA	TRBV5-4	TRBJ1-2	TGTGCCAGCAGCCCCGGGGGGGCGTCGGGAACCAGAGGCTACACCTTC	CASSPGGASGTRGYTF
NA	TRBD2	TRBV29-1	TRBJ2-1	TGCAGCGTTGAAGATGGGGGGAGGGGAGGGGAAAATGAGCAGTTCTTC	CSVEDGGRGGENEQFF